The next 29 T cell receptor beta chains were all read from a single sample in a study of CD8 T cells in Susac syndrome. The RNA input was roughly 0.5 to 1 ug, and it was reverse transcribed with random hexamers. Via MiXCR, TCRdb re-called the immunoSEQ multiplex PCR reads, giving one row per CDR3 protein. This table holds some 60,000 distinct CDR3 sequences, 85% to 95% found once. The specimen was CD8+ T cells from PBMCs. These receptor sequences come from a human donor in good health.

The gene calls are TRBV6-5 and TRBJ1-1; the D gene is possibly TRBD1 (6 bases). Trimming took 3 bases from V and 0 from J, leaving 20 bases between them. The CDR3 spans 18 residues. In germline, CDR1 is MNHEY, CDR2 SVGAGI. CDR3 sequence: CASSYGQGSLYMNTEAFF. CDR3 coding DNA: TGTGCCAGCAGTTATGGCCAGGGGTCCCTATACATGAACACTGAAGCTTTCTTT.

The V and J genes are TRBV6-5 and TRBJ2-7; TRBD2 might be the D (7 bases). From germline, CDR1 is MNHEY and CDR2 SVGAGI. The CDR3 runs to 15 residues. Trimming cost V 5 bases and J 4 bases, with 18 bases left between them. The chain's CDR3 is CASSPPGGGVYEQYF. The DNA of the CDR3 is TGTGCCAGCAGTCCTCCCGGCGGGGGCGTTTACGAGCAGTACTTC.

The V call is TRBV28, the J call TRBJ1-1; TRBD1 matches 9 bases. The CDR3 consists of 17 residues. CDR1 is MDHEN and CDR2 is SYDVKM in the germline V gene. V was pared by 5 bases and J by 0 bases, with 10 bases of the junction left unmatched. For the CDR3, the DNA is TGTGCCAGCAGTCGGGACAGGGCCTTTTTGGTGAACACTGAAGCTTTCTTT. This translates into CASSRDRAFLVNTEAFF.

The CDR3 DNA is TGCGCCAGCAGCCAGGACAGGGAACTTTCCTACGAGCAGTACTTC. Its protein is CASSQDRELSYEQYF. The chain carries TRBV5-1 and TRBJ2-7, with 8 bases identical to TRBD1. CDR1 is SGHRS and CDR2 is YFSETQ in the germline V gene. CDR3 size: 15 residues. Trimming cost V 4 bases and J 1 base; bases outside gene matches: 7. The full variable domain, with the rest looked up from reference TRBV5-1 and TRBJ2-7, is KAGVTQTPRYLIKTRGQQVTLSCSPISGHRSVSWYQQTPGQGLQFLFEYFSETQRNKGNFPGRFSGRQFSNSRSEMNVSTLELGDSALYLCASSQDRELSYEQYFGPGTRLTVT.

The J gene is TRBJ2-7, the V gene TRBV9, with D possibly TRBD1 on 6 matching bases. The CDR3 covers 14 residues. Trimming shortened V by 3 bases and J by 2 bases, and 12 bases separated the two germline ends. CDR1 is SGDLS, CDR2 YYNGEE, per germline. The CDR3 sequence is CASSAEDRAYEQYF. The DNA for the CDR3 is TGTGCCAGCAGCGCCGAGGACAGAGCCTACGAGCAGTACTTC.

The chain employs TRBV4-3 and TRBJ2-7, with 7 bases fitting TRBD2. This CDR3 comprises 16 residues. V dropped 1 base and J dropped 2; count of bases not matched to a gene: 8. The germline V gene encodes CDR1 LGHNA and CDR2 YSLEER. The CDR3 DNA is TGCGCCAGCAGCCAAGGCCCCGGCGGGGGAGCCTACGAGCAGTACTTC. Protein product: CASSQGPGGGAYEQYF.

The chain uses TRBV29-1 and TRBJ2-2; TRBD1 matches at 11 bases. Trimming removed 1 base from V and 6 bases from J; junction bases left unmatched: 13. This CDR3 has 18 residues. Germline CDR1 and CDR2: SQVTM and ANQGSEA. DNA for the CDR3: TGCAGCGTTGAAGGCTCCGAGGACAGGGGGCTGAGCGCCGGGGAGCTGTTTTTT. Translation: CSVEGSEDRGLSAGELFF.

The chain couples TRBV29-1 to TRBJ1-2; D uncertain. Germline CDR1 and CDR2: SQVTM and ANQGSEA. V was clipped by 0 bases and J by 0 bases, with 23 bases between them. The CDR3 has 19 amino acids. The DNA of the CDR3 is TGCAGCGTTGAAGATCCCTGGACGGAGCTTATCACGACTAACTATGGCTACACCTTC. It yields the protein CSVEDPWTELITTNYGYTF.

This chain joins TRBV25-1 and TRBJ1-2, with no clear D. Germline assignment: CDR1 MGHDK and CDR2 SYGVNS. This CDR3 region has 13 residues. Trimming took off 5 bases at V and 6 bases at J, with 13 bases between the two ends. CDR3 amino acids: CASSRETRNGYTF. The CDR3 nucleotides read TGTGCCAGCAGTAGAGAGACCCGAAATGGCTACACCTTC.

CDR3 region: CASHPPLLETQYF. The DNA for the CDR3 is TGTGCCAGCCACCCGCCCCTCTTAGAGACCCAGTACTTC. The V gene is TRBV7-9, the J gene TRBJ2-5; the D is unclear. Trimming cost V 8 bases and J 4 bases, with 14 bases left between them. Germline V gives CDR1 SEHNR, CDR2 FQNEAQ (reference sequence). This CDR3 is built from 13 residues.

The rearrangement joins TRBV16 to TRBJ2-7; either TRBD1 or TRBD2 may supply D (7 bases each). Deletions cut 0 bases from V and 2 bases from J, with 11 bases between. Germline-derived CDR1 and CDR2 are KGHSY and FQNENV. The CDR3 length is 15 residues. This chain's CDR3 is CASSQSPGGAYEQYF. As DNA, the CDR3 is TGTGCCAGCAGCCAATCCCCAGGGGGGGCCTACGAGCAGTACTTC.

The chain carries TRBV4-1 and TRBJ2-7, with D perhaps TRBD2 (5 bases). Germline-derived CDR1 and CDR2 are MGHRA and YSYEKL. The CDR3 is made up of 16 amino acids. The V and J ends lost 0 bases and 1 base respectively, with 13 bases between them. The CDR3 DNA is TGCGCCAGCAGCCAAGATAACAGCGAGGGATCCTACGAGCAGTACTTC. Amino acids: CASSQDNSEGSYEQYF.

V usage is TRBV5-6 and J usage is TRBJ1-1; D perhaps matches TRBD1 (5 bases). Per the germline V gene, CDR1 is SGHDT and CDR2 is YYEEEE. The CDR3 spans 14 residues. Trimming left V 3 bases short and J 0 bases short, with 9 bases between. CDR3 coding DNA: TGTGCCAGCAGCTGGGGCGAGATGAACACTGAAGCTTTCTTT. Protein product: CASSWGEMNTEAFF.

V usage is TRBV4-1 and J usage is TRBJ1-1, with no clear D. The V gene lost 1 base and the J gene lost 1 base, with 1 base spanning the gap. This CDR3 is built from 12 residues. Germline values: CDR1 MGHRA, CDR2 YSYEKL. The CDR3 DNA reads TGCGCCAGCAGCCAAGCGAACACTGAAGCTTTCTTT. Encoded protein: CASSQANTEAFF.

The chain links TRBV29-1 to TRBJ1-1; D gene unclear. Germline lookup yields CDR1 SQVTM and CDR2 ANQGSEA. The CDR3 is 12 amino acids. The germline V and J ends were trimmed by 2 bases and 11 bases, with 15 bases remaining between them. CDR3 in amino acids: CSVEPSSGSAFF. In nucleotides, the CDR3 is TGCAGCGTTGAACCCTCGTCCGGATCCGCTTTCTTT. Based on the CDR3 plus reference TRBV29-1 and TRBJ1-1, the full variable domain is SAVISQKPSRDICQRGTSLTIQCQVDSQVTMMFWYRQQPGQSLTLIATANQGSEATYESGFVIDKFPISRPNLTFSTLTVSNMSPEDSSIYLCSVEPSSGSAFFGQGTRLTVV.

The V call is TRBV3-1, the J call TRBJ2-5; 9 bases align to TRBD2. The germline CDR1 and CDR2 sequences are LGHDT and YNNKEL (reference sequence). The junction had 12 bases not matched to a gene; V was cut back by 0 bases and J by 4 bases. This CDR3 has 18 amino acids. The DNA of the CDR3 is TGTGCCAGCAGCCAAGACGCCCTGTGGCGGGGGGGCTTAGAGACCCAGTACTTC. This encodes CASSQDALWRGGLETQYF.

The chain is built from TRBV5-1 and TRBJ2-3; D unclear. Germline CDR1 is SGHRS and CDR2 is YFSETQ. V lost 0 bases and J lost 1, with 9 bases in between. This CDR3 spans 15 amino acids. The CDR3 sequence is CASSLVQAGTDTQYF. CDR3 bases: TGCGCCAGCAGCTTGGTTCAAGCCGGCACAGATACGCAGTATTTT.

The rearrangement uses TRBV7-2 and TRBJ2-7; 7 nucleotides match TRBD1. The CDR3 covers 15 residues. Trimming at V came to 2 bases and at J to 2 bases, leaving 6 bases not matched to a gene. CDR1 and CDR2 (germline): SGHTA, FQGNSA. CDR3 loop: CASSLTGTDTYEQYF. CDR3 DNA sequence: TGTGCCAGCAGCTTAACAGGGACAGACACCTACGAGCAGTACTTC.

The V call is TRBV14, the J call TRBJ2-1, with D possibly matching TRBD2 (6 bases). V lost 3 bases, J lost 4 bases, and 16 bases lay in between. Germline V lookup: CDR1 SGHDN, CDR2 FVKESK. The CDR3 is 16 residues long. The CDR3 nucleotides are TGTGCCAGCAGCCAGGCAGGCACGGGGGATTACAATGAGCAGTTCTTC. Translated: CASSQAGTGDYNEQFF.

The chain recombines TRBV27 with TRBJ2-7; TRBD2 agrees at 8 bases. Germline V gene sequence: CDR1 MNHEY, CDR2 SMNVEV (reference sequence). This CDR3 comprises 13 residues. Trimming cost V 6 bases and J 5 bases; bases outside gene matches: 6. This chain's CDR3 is CASSAGGGNEQYF. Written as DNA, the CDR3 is TGTGCCAGCAGCGCCGGGGGGGGGAACGAGCAGTACTTC.

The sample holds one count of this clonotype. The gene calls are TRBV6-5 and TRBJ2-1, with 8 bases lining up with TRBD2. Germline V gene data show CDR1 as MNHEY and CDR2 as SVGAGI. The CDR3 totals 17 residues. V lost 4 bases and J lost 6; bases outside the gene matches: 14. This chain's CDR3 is CASSSPGGGTVGNEQFF. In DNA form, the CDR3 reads TGTGCCAGCAGTTCGCCCGGGGGGGGCACCGTAGGCAATGAGCAGTTCTTC.

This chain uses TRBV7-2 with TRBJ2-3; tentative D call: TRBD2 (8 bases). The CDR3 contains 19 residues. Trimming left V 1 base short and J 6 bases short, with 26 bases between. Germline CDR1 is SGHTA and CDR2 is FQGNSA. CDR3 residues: CASSLGWDSGGLLGDTQYF. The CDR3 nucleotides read TGTGCCAGCAGCTTAGGTTGGGACAGCGGGGGCCTACTGGGGGATACGCAGTATTTT.

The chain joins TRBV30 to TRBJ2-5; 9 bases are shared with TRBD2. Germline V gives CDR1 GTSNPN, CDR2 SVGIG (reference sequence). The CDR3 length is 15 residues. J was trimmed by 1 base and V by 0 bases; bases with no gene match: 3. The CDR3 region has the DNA TGTGCCTGGAGTGTAAGCGGGGGGCCCCAAGAGACCCAGTACTTC. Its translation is CAWSVSGGPQETQYF. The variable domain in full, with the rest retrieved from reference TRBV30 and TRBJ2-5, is SQTIHQWPATLVQPVGSPLSLECTVEGTSNPNLYWYRQAAGRGLQLLFYSVGIGQISSEVPQNLSASRPQDRQFILSSKKLLLSDSGFYLCAWSVSGGPQETQYFGPGTRLLVL.

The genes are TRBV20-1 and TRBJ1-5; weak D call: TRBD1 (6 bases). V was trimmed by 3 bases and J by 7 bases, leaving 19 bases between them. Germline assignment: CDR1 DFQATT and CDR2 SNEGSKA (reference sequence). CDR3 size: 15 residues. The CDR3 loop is CSARGHQTPVQPQHF. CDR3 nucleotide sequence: TGCAGTGCTAGGGGACACCAGACCCCGGTCCAGCCCCAGCATTTT.

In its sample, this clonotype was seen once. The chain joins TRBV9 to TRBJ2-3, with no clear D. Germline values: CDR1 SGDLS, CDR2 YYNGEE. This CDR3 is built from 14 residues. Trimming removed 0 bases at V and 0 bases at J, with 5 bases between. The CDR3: CASSVVPSTDTQYF. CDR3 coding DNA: TGTGCCAGCAGCGTAGTGCCGAGCACAGATACGCAGTATTTT.

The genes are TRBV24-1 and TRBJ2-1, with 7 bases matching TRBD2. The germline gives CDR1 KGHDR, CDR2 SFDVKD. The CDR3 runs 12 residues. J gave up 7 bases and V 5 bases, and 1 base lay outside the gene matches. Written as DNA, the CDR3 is TGTGCCACCAGTGGGGAGGGGAATGAGCAGTTCTTC. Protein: CATSGEGNEQFF.

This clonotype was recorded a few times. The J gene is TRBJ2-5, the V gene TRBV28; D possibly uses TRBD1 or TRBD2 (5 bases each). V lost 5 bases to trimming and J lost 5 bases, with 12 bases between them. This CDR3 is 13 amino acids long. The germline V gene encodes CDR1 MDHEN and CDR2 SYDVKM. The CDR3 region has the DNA TGTGCCAGCAGTCCCAGGGAGATGGAGACCCAGTACTTC. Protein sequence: CASSPREMETQYF.

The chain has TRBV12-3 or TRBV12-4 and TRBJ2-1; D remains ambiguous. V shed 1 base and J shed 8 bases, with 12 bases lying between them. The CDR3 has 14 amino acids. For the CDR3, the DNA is TGTGCCAGCAGTTTAGAGGTCGGAGTTGATGAGCAGTTCTTC. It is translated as CASSLEVGVDEQFF.

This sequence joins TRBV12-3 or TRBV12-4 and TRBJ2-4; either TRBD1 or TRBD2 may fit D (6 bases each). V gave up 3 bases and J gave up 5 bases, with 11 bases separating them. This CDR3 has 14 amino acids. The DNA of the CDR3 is TGTGCCAGCAGTTTTAGGGGGGCCCAAAACATTCAGTACTTC. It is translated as CASSFRGAQNIQYF.